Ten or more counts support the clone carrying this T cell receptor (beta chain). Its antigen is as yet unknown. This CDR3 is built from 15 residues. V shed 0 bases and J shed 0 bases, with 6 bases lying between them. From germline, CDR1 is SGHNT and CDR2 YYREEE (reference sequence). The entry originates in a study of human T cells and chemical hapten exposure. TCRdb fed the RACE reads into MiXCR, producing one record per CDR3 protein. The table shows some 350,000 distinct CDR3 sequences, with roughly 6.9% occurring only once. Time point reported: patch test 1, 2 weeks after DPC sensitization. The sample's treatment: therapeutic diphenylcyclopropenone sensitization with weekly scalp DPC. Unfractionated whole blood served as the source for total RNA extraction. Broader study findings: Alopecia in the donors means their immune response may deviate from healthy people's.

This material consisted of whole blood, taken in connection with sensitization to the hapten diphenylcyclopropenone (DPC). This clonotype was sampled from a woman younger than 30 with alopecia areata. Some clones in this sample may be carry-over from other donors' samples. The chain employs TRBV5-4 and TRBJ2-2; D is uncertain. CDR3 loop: CASSLGGANTGELFF. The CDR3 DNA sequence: TGTGCCAGCAGCTTGGGCGGCGCGAACACCGGGGAGCTGTTTTTT.